This is a list of T cell receptor beta chains from one sample in a study of cytomegalovirus exposure and HLA in healthy donors. Libraries were prepared by immunoSEQ multiplex PCR; TCRdb keeps only in-frame clonotypes and omits some of them. The sample consists of some 170,000 clones, around nine tenths of them appearing once. The sample taken for sequencing was PBMCs. These receptors all come from a young man in good health and CMV-seropositive. The CDR3 runs from the conserved cysteine through the conserved F or W. Fields, in order: J gene, V gene, CDR3 length, clone size, D gene, CDR3 protein, CDR3 DNA. The D gene is left open where the match is weak. Expanded clones are given a class, and other clones once, few, many or no size at all.

>TRBJ2-7|TRBV19|13|.|TRBD1
CASSGTGNYEQYF
TGTGCCAGTAGTGGGACAGGGAACTACGAGCAGTACTTC
>TRBJ2-1|TRBV13|17|.|TRBD2
CASSPRGLAGVYNEQFF
TGTGCCAGCAGCCCCCGTGGGCTAGCGGGGGTTTACAATGAGCAGTTCTTC
>TRBJ2-7|TRBV4-1|14|.|TRBD1
CASSPRGTTYEQYF
TGCGCCAGCAGCCCCAGGGGGACCACTTACGAGCAGTACTTC
>TRBJ2-1|TRBV4-3|17|.|TRBD2
CASSQDRAGLAGNEQFF
TGCGCCAGCAGCCAAGATCGGGCGGGACTAGCGGGTAATGAGCAGTTCTTC
>TRBJ2-5|TRBV15|16|.|TRBD2
CATSREGGGGTETQYF
TGTGCCACCAGTCGAGAGGGCGGGGGTGGCACGGAGACCCAGTACTTC
>TRBJ2-7|TRBV7-2|17|.|.
CASSLARGGYHSYEQYF
TGTGCCAGCAGCTTAGCGCGGGGAGGTTATCACTCCTACGAGCAGTACTTC
>TRBJ1-3|TRBV28|13|.|.
CASSFLSGNTIYF
TGTGCCAGCAGTTTCCTCTCTGGAAACACCATATATTTT
>TRBJ1-5|TRBV2|16|.|TRBD1
CASSLRTGGGNQPQHF
TGTGCCAGCAGCCTGAGGACAGGGGGTGGCAATCAGCCCCAGCATTTT
>TRBJ1-3|TRBV6-5|15|once|.
CASSYGGFSGNTIYF
TGTGCCAGCAGTTATGGGGGCTTCTCTGGAAACACCATATATTTT
>TRBJ1-2|TRBV6-1|13|.|TRBD1
CASSESRGNGYTF
TGTGCCAGCAGTGAATCCAGGGGGAATGGCTACACCTTC
>TRBJ2-7|TRBV6-6|14|.|TRBD1
CASRSSGTVYEQYF
TGTGCCAGCAGGTCTTCCGGGACAGTCTACGAGCAGTACTTC
>TRBJ1-3|TRBV18|17|.|TRBD1
CASSWTGAADSGNTIYF
TGTGCCAGCTCCTGGACAGGGGCGGCCGACTCTGGAAACACCATATATTTT
>TRBJ2-7|TRBV19|15|.|TRBD1
CASSAGTGGWYEQYF
TGTGCCAGTAGCGCGGGGACAGGGGGCTGGTACGAGCAGTACTTC
>TRBJ2-1|TRBV7-2|13|.|TRBD1
CASSGGQASVEFF
TGTGCCAGCAGCGGCGGACAGGCCTCTGTGGAGTTCTTC
>TRBJ1-2|TRBV28|19|.|TRBD1
CASSLPTHRGSRLNYGYTF
TGTGCCAGCAGTTTACCTACCCACAGGGGTTCGCGCCTAAACTATGGCTACACCTTC
>TRBJ2-1|TRBV6-6|16|.|TRBD2
CASSSGTSGRSHEQFF
TGTGCCAGCAGTTCCGGGACTAGCGGGAGGAGCCATGAGCAGTTCTTC
>TRBJ1-3|TRBV18|16|.|.
CASSPPATRSGNTIYF
TGTGCCAGCTCACCACCGGCCACACGCTCTGGAAACACCATATATTTT
>TRBJ2-2|TRBV19|15|.|TRBD2
CASSTRTSRGGELFF
TGTGCCAGTAGTACAAGGACTAGCCGTGGCGGGGAGCTGTTTTTT
>TRBJ1-5|TRBV15|15|.|TRBD1
CATSGGTGGNQPQHF
TGTGCCACCAGCGGCGGGACAGGGGGCAATCAGCCCCAGCATTTT
>TRBJ1-1|TRBV6-6|13|few|.
CASSPPGGTEAFF
TGTGCCAGCAGTCCCCCCGGGGGCACTGAAGCTTTCTTT
>TRBJ2-7|TRBV7-2|13|.|TRBD1
CASSYTGGYEQYF
TGTGCCAGCAGCTACACAGGGGGCTACGAGCAGTACTTC
>TRBJ2-7|TRBV11-2|15|.|TRBD2
CASSLDGGRSYEQYF
TGTGCCAGCAGCTTAGACGGGGGGAGAAGCTACGAGCAGTACTTC
>TRBJ2-7|TRBV4-3|15|.|.
CASSQDNQGSYEQYF
TGCGCCAGCAGCCAAGATAATCAGGGTTCCTACGAGCAGTACTTC
>TRBJ2-7|TRBV18|14|few|.
CASSPREDSYEQYF
TGTGCCAGCTCACCGAGGGAGGACTCCTACGAGCAGTACTTC
>TRBJ1-1|TRBV7-9|15|.|TRBD1
CASSPQQGLNTEAFF
TGTGCCAGCAGCCCCCAACAGGGGCTAAACACTGAAGCTTTCTTT
>TRBJ2-3|TRBV6-1|14|.|TRBD2
CAGERGGSTDTQYF
TGTGCCGGGGAGCGGGGGGGCAGCACAGATACGCAGTATTTT
>TRBJ1-2|TRBV9|15|.|TRBD1
CASSGQGAPLYGYTF
TGTGCCAGCAGCGGACAGGGGGCTCCCCTCTATGGCTACACCTTC
>TRBJ2-1|TRBV7-3|13|once|TRBD1
CASSQQGGNEQFF
TGTGCCAGCAGCCAACAGGGGGGCAATGAGCAGTTCTTC
>TRBJ1-5|TRBV7-2|16|.|TRBD1
CASSLQGQFSNQPQHF
TGTGCCAGCAGCTTGCAGGGACAGTTTAGCAATCAGCCCCAGCATTTT
>TRBJ2-1|TRBV27|16|.|TRBD1
CASSLPGQISYNEQFF
TGTGCCAGCAGTTTACCGGGACAGATCTCCTACAATGAGCAGTTCTTC
>TRBJ2-2|TRBV19|13|.|TRBD1
CASSKTGTGELFF
TGTGCCAGTAGTAAGACAGGGACCGGGGAGCTGTTTTTT
>TRBJ2-1|TRBV28|14|.|.
CATIGTSYRYEQFF
TGTGCCACCATTGGGACTTCCTATCGCTATGAGCAGTTCTTC
>TRBJ1-1|TRBV27|19|.|TRBD1
CASSLSEVFGTGGRTEAFF
TGTGCCAGCAGTTTATCTGAGGTGTTCGGGACAGGGGGGCGCACTGAAGCTTTCTTT
>TRBJ2-7|TRBV7-3|13|.|.
CASSSVEGGEQYF
TGTGCCAGCAGTTCGGTGGAGGGAGGCGAGCAGTACTTC
>TRBJ2-1|TRBV11-2|16|.|TRBD2
CASSLQGTSGRYVQFF
TGTGCCAGCAGCTTACAGGGGACTAGCGGGAGGTATGTGCAGTTCTTC
>TRBJ2-1|TRBV10-3|13|.|TRBD2
CAISEVAGVEQFF
TGTGCCATCAGTGAAGTAGCGGGAGTTGAGCAGTTCTTC
>TRBJ1-2|TRBV18|18|.|TRBD1
CASSPTTPTGKINYGYTF
TGTGCCAGCTCACCAACGACCCCGACAGGGAAAATAAACTATGGCTACACCTTC
>TRBJ2-1|TRBV7-6|13|few|.
CASSRGHYNEQFF
TGTGCCAGCAGCCGAGGACACTACAATGAGCAGTTCTTC
>TRBJ2-1|TRBV15|15|.|.
CATSSPGYRPNEQFF
TGTGCCACCAGCTCCCCCGGGTACAGGCCAAATGAGCAGTTCTTC
>TRBJ1-4|TRBV7-6|15|.|TRBD1
CASSLRDSGNEKLFF
TGTGCCAGCAGCCTACGGGACAGCGGTAATGAAAAACTGTTTTTT
>TRBJ1-4|TRBV14|23|.|TRBD1
CASSHSRDRGRGPQTATNEKLFF
TGTGCCAGCAGTCACTCCCGGGACAGGGGGCGCGGTCCTCAAACTGCAACTAATGAAAAACTGTTTTTT
>TRBJ2-7|TRBV11-2|16|.|.
CASSQRRGFRSYEQYF
TGTGCCAGCAGCCAGCGCAGAGGGTTCAGATCCTACGAGCAGTACTTC
>TRBJ2-7|TRBV18|16|.|TRBD1
CASSPPGQGSPYEQYF
TGTGCCAGCTCACCACCGGGACAGGGGTCCCCTTACGAGCAGTACTTC
>TRBJ2-3|TRBV6-4|16|.|.
CASSDSPGVSTDTQYF
TGTGCCAGCAGTGACTCACCAGGGGTTAGCACAGATACGCAGTATTTT
>TRBJ1-2|TRBV19|17|.|TRBD1
CASSMWTGGIVNYGYTF
TGTGCCAGTAGTATGTGGACAGGGGGGATCGTTAACTATGGCTACACCTTC
>TRBJ2-3|TRBV4-1|16|.|.
CASSQRESGVADTQYF
TGCGCCAGCAGCCAAAGGGAGTCGGGTGTCGCAGATACGCAGTATTTT
>TRBJ1-1|TRBV9|13|.|TRBD1
CASRSRAGGPAFF
TGTGCCAGCAGGTCAAGGGCAGGGGGCCCGGCTTTCTTT
>TRBJ1-4|TRBV5-4|15|.|.
CASSPDGGTNEKLFF
TGTGCCAGCAGTCCCGATGGGGGGACTAATGAAAAACTGTTTTTT
>TRBJ1-2|TRBV7-9|16|.|.
CASSREAGDPNYGYTF
TGTGCCAGCAGCCGAGAGGCAGGGGATCCCAACTATGGCTACACCTTC
>TRBJ2-4|TRBV4-3|14|.|.
CASSQDRGGSSQYF
TGCGCCAGCAGCCAAGATCGCGGGGGCAGCAGCCAGTACTTC
>TRBJ2-7|TRBV7-2|15|.|TRBD2
CASSFFLSGRGEQYF
TGTGCCAGCAGCTTTTTCTTAAGCGGGAGGGGCGAGCAGTACTTC
>TRBJ2-4|TRBV27|14|.|TRBD2
CASRKLAGGDIQYF
TGTGCCAGCAGGAAACTAGCGGGGGGGGACATTCAGTACTTC
>TRBJ2-7|TRBV6-1|15|.|TRBD1
CASSTTGANSYEQYF
TGTGCCAGCAGCACCACAGGGGCCAACTCCTACGAGCAGTACTTC
>TRBJ1-1|TRBV6-6|13|.|.
CASSQRMNTEAFF
TGTGCCAGCAGTCAGAGGATGAACACTGAAGCTTTCTTT
>TRBJ1-5|TRBV10-3|13|.|TRBD1
CAMGQPLNQPQHF
TGTGCCATGGGACAGCCTCTCAATCAGCCCCAGCATTTT
>TRBJ1-2|TRBV29-1|12|.|.
CSVEPGGDGYTF
TGCAGCGTTGAACCTGGGGGCGATGGCTACACCTTC
>TRBJ2-1|TRBV5-6|17|.|.
CASSLFWLPLENNEQFF
TGTGCCAGCAGCTTGTTTTGGCTCCCACTGGAGAACAATGAGCAGTTCTTC
>TRBJ1-5|TRBV19|15|.|.
CASSQGQLSNQPQHF
TGTGCCAGTAGTCAGGGACAACTTAGCAATCAGCCCCAGCATTTT